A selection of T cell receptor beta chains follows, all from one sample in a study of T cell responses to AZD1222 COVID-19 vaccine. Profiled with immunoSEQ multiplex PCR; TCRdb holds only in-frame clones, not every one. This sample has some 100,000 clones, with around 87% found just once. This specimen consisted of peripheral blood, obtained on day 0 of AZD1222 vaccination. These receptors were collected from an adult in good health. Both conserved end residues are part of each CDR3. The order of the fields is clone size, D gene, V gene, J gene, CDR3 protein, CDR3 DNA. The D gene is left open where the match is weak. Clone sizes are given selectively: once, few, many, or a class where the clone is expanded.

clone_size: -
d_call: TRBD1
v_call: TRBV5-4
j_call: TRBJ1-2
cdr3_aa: CASSPDRGYGYTF
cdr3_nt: TGTGCCAGCAGCCCGGACAGGGGCTATGGCTACACCTTC

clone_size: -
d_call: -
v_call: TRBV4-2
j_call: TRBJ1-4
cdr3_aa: CASSPRQSAGYEKLFF
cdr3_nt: TGTGCCAGCAGCCCAAGACAGTCCGCCGGTTATGAAAAACTGTTTTTT

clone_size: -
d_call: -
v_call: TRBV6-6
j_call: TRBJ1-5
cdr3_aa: CASSPGPRISNQPQHF
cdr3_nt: TGTGCCAGCAGTCCAGGGCCCCGAATAAGCAATCAGCCCCAGCATTTT

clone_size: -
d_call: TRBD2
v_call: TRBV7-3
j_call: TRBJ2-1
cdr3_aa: CASSLGGGAHNEQFF
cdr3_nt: TGTGCCAGCAGCCTTGGCGGGGGGGCTCACAATGAGCAGTTCTTC

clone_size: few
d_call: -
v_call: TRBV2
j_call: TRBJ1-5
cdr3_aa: CASSELRPSGYSNQPQHF
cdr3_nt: TGTGCCAGCAGTGAATTACGACCGTCGGGGTATAGCAATCAGCCCCAGCATTTT

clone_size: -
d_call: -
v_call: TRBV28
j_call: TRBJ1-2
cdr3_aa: CASSPPAGPQPYGYTF
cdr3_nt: TGTGCCAGCAGTCCTCCGGCGGGACCGCAGCCCTATGGCTACACCTTC

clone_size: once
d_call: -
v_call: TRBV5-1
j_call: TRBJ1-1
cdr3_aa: CASSLVVSGPNTEAFF
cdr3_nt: TGCGCCAGCAGCTTGGTAGTTTCGGGCCCGAACACTGAAGCTTTCTTT

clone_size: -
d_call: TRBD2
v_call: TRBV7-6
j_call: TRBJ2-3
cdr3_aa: CASSPGLAGGGGTDTQYF
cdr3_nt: TGTGCCAGCAGCCCCGGGCTAGCGGGGGGTGGGGGCACAGATACGCAGTATTTT

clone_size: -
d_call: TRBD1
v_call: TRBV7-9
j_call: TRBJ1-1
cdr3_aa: CASKNSGGLNTEAFF
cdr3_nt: TGTGCCAGCAAAAATTCAGGGGGATTGAACACTGAAGCTTTCTTT

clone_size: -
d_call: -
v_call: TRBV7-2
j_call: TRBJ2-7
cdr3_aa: CASSLFGVPGDEQYF
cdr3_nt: TGTGCCAGCAGCTTATTCGGCGTCCCCGGGGACGAGCAGTACTTC

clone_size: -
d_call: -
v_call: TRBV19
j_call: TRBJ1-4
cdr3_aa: CASSSDRRGEKLFF
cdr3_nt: TGTGCCAGTAGTAGCGACAGGCGGGGTGAAAAACTGTTTTTT

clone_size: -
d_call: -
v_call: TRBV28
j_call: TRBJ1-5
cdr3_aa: CASSSGWGREDNQPQHF
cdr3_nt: TGTGCCAGCAGTTCGGGGTGGGGCCGCGAGGACAATCAGCCCCAGCATTTT

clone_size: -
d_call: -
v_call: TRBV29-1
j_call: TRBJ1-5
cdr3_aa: CSVTGGRNQPQHF
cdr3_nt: TGCAGCGTAACGGGTGGCCGCAATCAGCCCCAGCATTTT

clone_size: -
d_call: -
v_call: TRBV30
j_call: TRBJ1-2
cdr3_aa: CAWSMGFNYGYTF
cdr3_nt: TGTGCCTGGAGTATGGGGTTTAACTATGGCTACACCTTC

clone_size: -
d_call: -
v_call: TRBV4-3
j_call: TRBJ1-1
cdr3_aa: CASSQLRAGTEAFF
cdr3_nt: TGCGCCAGCAGCCAACTCAGGGCGGGCACTGAAGCTTTCTTT

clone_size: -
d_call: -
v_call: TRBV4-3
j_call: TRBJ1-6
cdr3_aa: CASSQDPREGSPLHF
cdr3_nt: TGCGCCAGCAGCCAAGATCCGAGGGAGGGTTCACCCCTCCACTTT

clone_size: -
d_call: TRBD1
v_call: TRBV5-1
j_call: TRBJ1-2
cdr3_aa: CASSLVRGYGYGYTF
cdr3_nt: TGCGCCAGCAGCTTGGTCAGGGGGTATGGCTATGGCTACACCTTC

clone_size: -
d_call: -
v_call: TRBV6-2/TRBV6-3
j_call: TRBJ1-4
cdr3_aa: CASSLDQMRKLFF
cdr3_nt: TGTGCCAGCAGCCTAGACCAAATGAGGAAACTGTTTTTT